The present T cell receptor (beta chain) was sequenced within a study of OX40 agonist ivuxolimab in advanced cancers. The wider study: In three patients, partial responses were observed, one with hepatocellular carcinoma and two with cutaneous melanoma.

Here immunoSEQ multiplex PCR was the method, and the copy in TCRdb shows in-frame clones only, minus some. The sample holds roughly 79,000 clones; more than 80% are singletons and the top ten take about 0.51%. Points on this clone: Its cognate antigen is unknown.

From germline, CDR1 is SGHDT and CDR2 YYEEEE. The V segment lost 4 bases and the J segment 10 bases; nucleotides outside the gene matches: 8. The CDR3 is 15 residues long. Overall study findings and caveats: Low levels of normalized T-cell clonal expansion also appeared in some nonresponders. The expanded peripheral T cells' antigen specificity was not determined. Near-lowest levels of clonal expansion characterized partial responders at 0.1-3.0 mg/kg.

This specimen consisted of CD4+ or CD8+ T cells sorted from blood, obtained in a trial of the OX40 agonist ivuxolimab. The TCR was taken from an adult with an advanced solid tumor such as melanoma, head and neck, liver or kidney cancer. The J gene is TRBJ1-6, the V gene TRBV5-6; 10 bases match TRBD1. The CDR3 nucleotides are TGTGCCAGCAGCCCCCAGGGACAGGGGCTCTCACCCCTCCACTTT. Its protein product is CASSPQGQGLSPLHF.